These 31 T cell receptor beta chains originate from one sample sequenced in a study of control samples from healthy donors and cancer patients (TCRdb year 2020). Libraries were made using the immunoSEQ multiplex PCR assay. TCRdb stores this immuneACCESS table with in-frame sequences only. Part of the clones is absent; in the studies checked, under half of the shortfall reflects unresolved V genes, and no reason is known for the rest. The table for this sample lists 120,000 or so clones; approximately 90% of them were counted only once. The biggest ten clones account for 9.5% to 13% of the sample. Material: blood. These receptors all come from a man aged 25 to 40 in good health.

CDR3 DNA: TGTGCCAGCAGCTTGGACGGCCCCCGCGGAAAACTGTTTTTT. Its protein is CASSLDGPRGKLFF. This chain joins TRBV5-6 and TRBJ1-4, with D unclear. Germline CDR1 reads SGHDT; CDR2 reads YYEEEE. This CDR3 region has 14 residues. V lost 0 bases and J 10 bases, leaving 13 bases between the germline ends. Full variable domain (outside the CDR3, taken from reference TRBV5-6 and TRBJ1-4): DAGVTQSPTHLIKTRGQQVTLRCSPKSGHDTVSWYQQALGQGPQFIFQYYEEEERQRGNFPDRFSGHQFPNYSSELNVNALLLGDSALYLCASSLDGPRGKLFFGSGTQLSVL.

The chain carries TRBV7-6 and TRBJ2-1; TRBD2 agrees at 10 bases. Trimming cost V 5 bases and J 7 bases; bases outside gene matches: 11. CDR1 SGHVS and CDR2 FNYEAQ come from the germline V gene. CDR3 length: 16 amino acids. The CDR3 protein is CASSQGYSGGVNEQFF. The CDR3 DNA is TGTGCCAGCAGCCAGGGGTACAGCGGGGGGGTTAATGAGCAGTTCTTC.

This clone was observed once. The rearrangement uses TRBV30 and TRBJ1-6; 7 nucleotides align to TRBD1. The trim removed 1 base at V and 7 bases at J, leaving 4 bases unmatched. From germline, CDR1 is GTSNPN and CDR2 SVGIG (reference sequence). This CDR3 is 14 amino acids long. CDR3: CAWSAQGWNSPLHF. CDR3 nucleotides: TGTGCCTGGAGTGCACAGGGGTGGAATTCACCCCTCCACTTT.

The V call is TRBV19, the J call TRBJ1-1; tentatively, D is TRBD1 (5 bases). Germline CDR1 and CDR2: LNHDA and SQIVND (reference sequence). V dropped 9 bases and J dropped 0 bases, with 14 bases sitting between them. The CDR3 loop spans 14 amino acids. The CDR3 spells CASDLGGMNTEAFF. CDR3 DNA: TGTGCCAGCGATTTGGGGGGAATGAACACTGAAGCTTTCTTT.

This clone appeared once. The rearrangement links TRBV6-5 to TRBJ1-1; D not resolved. Per the germline V gene, CDR1 is MNHEY and CDR2 is SVGAGI. V was clipped by 3 bases and J by 4 bases, with 18 bases between them. The length of the CDR3 is 16 residues. The CDR3 sequence is CASSYRPGAVTTEAFF. For the CDR3, the DNA is TGTGCCAGCAGTTATCGACCGGGAGCTGTAACCACTGAAGCTTTCTTT.

The chain links TRBV6-5 to TRBJ2-1; tentative D call: TRBD1 (5 bases). CDR3 size: 13 residues. Germline loops: CDR1 MNHEY, CDR2 SVGAGI. Trimming pared 2 bases from V and 4 bases from J, leaving 6 bases between. The CDR3 loop reads CASSYRQYNEQFF. CDR3 DNA: TGTGCCAGCAGTTACCGACAGTACAATGAGCAGTTCTTC.

The gene calls are TRBV10-3 and TRBJ1-3; D ambiguous. The length of the CDR3 is 15 residues. V was shortened by 0 bases and J by 4 bases, with 10 bases between the two germline ends. Germline lookup yields CDR1 ENHRY and CDR2 SYGVKD. The CDR3 is CAISESAGLGNTIYF. Here the CDR3 DNA reads TGTGCCATCAGTGAGTCGGCTGGGCTGGGAAACACCATATATTTT.

The V gene is TRBV2, the J gene TRBJ2-7; TRBD1 agrees at 7 bases. The CDR3 is 13 residues long. CDR1 and CDR2 from the germline V gene are SNHLY and FYNNEI. V shed 7 bases and J 9 bases; nucleotides not matched to a gene: 12. CDR3 amino acids: CASNSGGPSGQYF. The CDR3 bases are TGTGCCAGCAACTCAGGGGGTCCCTCGGGGCAGTACTTC.

This rearrangement joins TRBV15 to TRBJ2-5; D not certain. Germline V gene sequence: CDR1 LNHNV, CDR2 YYDKDF (reference sequence). This CDR3 comprises 12 residues. The V and J ends lost 4 bases and 5 bases respectively, with 8 bases between them. CDR3 nucleotide sequence: TGTGCCACCAGCACGTTGGGGGAGACCCAGTACTTC. Its translation is CATSTLGETQYF.

This rearrangement joins TRBV6-5 to TRBJ1-5, with D possibly matching TRBD1 (5 bases). The V end was cut by 8 bases, the J end by 1 base, with 12 bases between. The CDR3 runs 14 residues. Germline loops: CDR1 MNHEY, CDR2 SVGAGI. The CDR3 DNA follows: TGTGCCAGCGTTGACAGAATAAGCAATCAGCCCCAGCATTTT. Protein: CASVDRISNQPQHF.

V gene TRBV5-1 combines with J gene TRBJ2-3; D is perhaps TRBD2 (5 bases). The CDR3 runs 15 residues. Germline CDR1 and CDR2: SGHRS and YFSETQ. Trimming removed 4 bases from V and 4 bases from J, with 16 bases in between. The DNA of the CDR3 is TGCGCCAGCAGCACGGAGGCCCTTAGGGCAGATACGCAGTATTTT. This sequence encodes CASSTEALRADTQYF.

This clone has just a few counts. The chain couples TRBV5-5 to TRBJ2-1, with D perhaps matching TRBD2 (6 bases). The V gene lost 0 bases and the J gene lost 1 base, with 17 bases spanning the gap. CDR3 length: 18 amino acids. Germline-derived CDR1 and CDR2 are SGHKS and YYEKEE (reference sequence). In DNA, the CDR3 is TGTGCCAGCAGCTTGGAGTTACAGCGGGCAGGATCCTACAATGAGCAGTTCTTC. Amino acid sequence: CASSLELQRAGSYNEQFF.

The V call is TRBV5-6, the J call TRBJ2-7; 12 nucleotides line up with TRBD1. Germline V CDR1 and CDR2: SGHDT, YYEEEE. The CDR3 has 14 residues. J was trimmed by 7 bases and V by 4 bases; bases with no gene match: 6. CDR3 sequence (DNA): TGTGCCAGCAGCCCGGGACAGGGGGCGAGAGAGCAGTACTTC. Translated: CASSPGQGAREQYF.

This chain connects TRBV12-3 or TRBV12-4 to TRBJ1-5; a possible D gene is TRBD1 (6 bases). There are 12 residues in the CDR3. V gave up 4 bases and J gave up 7 bases, with 8 bases separating them. The CDR3 loop is CASSSGVQPQHF. CDR3 nucleotide sequence: TGTGCCAGCAGTTCAGGGGTACAGCCCCAGCATTTT.

The chain has TRBV27 and TRBJ1-5; a weak D match, TRBD1 (5 bases). V lost 5 bases and J 6 bases, leaving 17 bases between the germline ends. The CDR3 is made up of 15 amino acids. Looked up from germline, CDR1 is MNHEY and CDR2 is SMNVEV (reference sequence). The CDR3 loop is CASSPRGAQIQPQHF. Written as DNA, the CDR3 is TGTGCCAGCAGTCCCCGCGGGGCACAGATTCAGCCCCAGCATTTT.

The chain recombines TRBV19 with TRBJ1-2; the D gene is possibly TRBD1 (5 bases). V gave up 4 bases and J gave up 8 bases, with 23 bases separating them. The CDR3 sequence is 16 residues long. Germline CDR1 reads LNHDA; CDR2 reads SQIVND (reference sequence). CDR3 in amino acids: CASSTEGWLRSGGYTF. CDR3 DNA: TGTGCCAGTAGTACTGAGGGGTGGTTGAGGTCGGGGGGCTACACCTTC. Supplemented by reference TRBV19 and TRBJ1-2, the full variable domain reads DGGITQSPKYLFRKEGQNVTLSCEQNLNHDAMYWYRQDPGQGLRLIYYSQIVNDFQKGDIAEGYSVSREKKESFPLTVTSAQKNPTAFYLCASSTEGWLRSGGYTFGSGTRLTVV.

The chain employs TRBV12-3 or TRBV12-4 and TRBJ1-1; D remains unclear. Trimming removed 3 bases at V and 1 base at J, with 3 bases between. The CDR3 spans 12 residues. CDR3 coding DNA: TGTGCCAGCAGTTTCGCGAACACTGAAGCTTTCTTT. Translation: CASSFANTEAFF.

V and J are TRBV5-1 and TRBJ2-2; 9 bases agree with TRBD1. CDR1 is SGHRS and CDR2 is YFSETQ in the germline V gene. The V gene end was trimmed by 0 bases and the J gene end by 5 bases; junction bases not matched to a gene: 2. CDR3 length equals 15 residues. The CDR3 spells CASSLGDRETGELFF. DNA for the CDR3: TGCGCCAGCAGCTTGGGGGACAGGGAGACCGGGGAGCTGTTTTTT.

This chain connects TRBV7-6 to TRBJ2-6; 13 bases agree with TRBD2. Germline V CDR1 and CDR2: SGHVS, FNYEAQ. Unmatched junction bases numbered 7, after V lost 5 bases and J lost 0 bases. The CDR3 sequence is 19 residues long. This chain's CDR3 is CASSRLAGGPGSGANVLTF. In DNA, the CDR3 is TGTGCCAGCAGCAGACTAGCGGGGGGCCCGGGCTCTGGGGCCAACGTCCTGACTTTC.

This clone appeared once. The chain uses TRBV5-5 and TRBJ1-1, with D perhaps matching TRBD1 (6 bases). Trimming pared 4 bases from V and 0 bases from J, leaving 10 bases between. The germline V gene encodes CDR1 SGHKS and CDR2 YYEKEE (reference sequence). The CDR3 sequence is 14 residues long. CDR3 residues: CASSTQGLNTEAFF. Written as DNA, the CDR3 is TGTGCCAGCAGCACCCAGGGGTTGAACACTGAAGCTTTCTTT. Combining the CDR3 with reference TRBV5-5 and TRBJ1-1 gives the whole variable domain DAGVTQSPTHLIKTRGQQVTLRCSPISGHKSVSWYQQVLGQGPQFIFQYYEKEERGRGNFPDRFSARQFPNYSSELNVNALLLGDSALYLCASSTQGLNTEAFFGQGTRLTVV.

J is TRBJ1-5 and V is TRBV11-3, with TRBD1 matching over 9 bases. In germline, CDR1 is SGHNT, CDR2 YENEEA. The CDR3 is made up of 14 amino acids. J gave up 3 bases and V 5 bases, and 2 bases lay outside the gene matches. For the CDR3, the DNA is TGTGCCAGCAGCGGACAGGGGCCCAATCAGCCCCAGCATTTT. Translating it yields CASSGQGPNQPQHF.

This clone was detected ten times or more. This chain links TRBV10-3 with TRBJ1-5; no definite D call. The V gene's germline CDR1 is ENHRY and CDR2 SYGVKD. CDR3 length: 14 residues. V was trimmed by 4 bases and J by 6 bases, leaving 13 bases between them. CDR3 bases: TGTGCCATCAGTGGAGGACGGGAAGGTCAGCCCCAGCATTTT. Its translation is CAISGGREGQPQHF.

This chain links TRBV7-9 with TRBJ2-7; TRBD2 matches at 9 bases. The V gene's germline CDR1 is SEHNR and CDR2 FQNEAQ (reference sequence). CDR3 length equals 14 residues. Germline trimming cut 2 bases from V and 2 bases from J; bases unmatched to any gene: 1. The DNA for the CDR3 is TGTGCCAGCAGCTTACTAGCGGGGACCTACGAGCAGTACTTC. It translates to CASSLLAGTYEQYF.

CDR3 DNA: TGTGCCAGCAGCTTAACAGGTTTGAACACTGAAGCTTTCTTT. It encodes CASSLTGLNTEAFF. This chain links TRBV7-3 with TRBJ1-1, with D hard to call. CDR1 and CDR2 (germline): SGHTA, FQGTGA. Trimming left V 0 bases short and J 0 bases short, with 5 bases between. This CDR3 has 14 residues.

The table lists this clone with a few counts. The chain links TRBV4-2 to TRBJ2-6, with no clear D. CDR1 is LGHNA, CDR2 YNFKEQ, per germline. With 1 base removed from V and 0 bases from J, the gap between germline ends came to 10 bases. This CDR3 is built from 17 residues. The CDR3 protein is CASSQGDGPSGANVLTF. For the CDR3, the DNA is TGTGCCAGCAGCCAAGGAGACGGTCCCTCTGGGGCCAACGTCCTGACTTTC.

This clone was detected only once. V gene TRBV2 combines with J gene TRBJ2-7; D remains unclear. The germline V gene encodes CDR1 SNHLY and CDR2 FYNNEI. V shed 8 bases and J shed 0 bases, with 14 bases lying between them. This CDR3 region has 14 residues. The CDR3 coding sequence is TGTGCCAGCGCCCCCCTGGTAACCTCCTACGAGCAGTACTTC. Translated: CASAPLVTSYEQYF.

The sample holds one count of this clone. V gene TRBV12-3 or TRBV12-4 combines with J gene TRBJ1-5; D unresolved. The V and J ends lost 3 bases and 6 bases respectively, with 6 bases between them. The CDR3 spans 12 residues. CDR3 amino acids: CASSFGAQPQHF. In DNA, the CDR3 is TGTGCCAGCAGTTTCGGCGCTCAGCCCCAGCATTTT.

J is TRBJ1-1 and V is TRBV30; D ambiguous. The V end lost 1 base, the J end lost 5 bases, and 11 bases lay between the germline ends. Germline V CDR1 and CDR2: GTSNPN, SVGIG (reference sequence). This CDR3 comprises 13 residues. The DNA of the CDR3 is TGTGCCTGGAGTGCGGGAGGAGGTACTGAAGCTTTCTTT. Translating gives CAWSAGGGTEAFF.

The chain links TRBV3-1 (or the pseudogene TRBV3-2) to TRBJ1-4; no clear D. V was pared by 2 bases and J by 3 bases, with 13 bases between. The germline V gene has CDR1 LGHDT and CDR2 YNNKEL (reference sequence). This CDR3 is 16 amino acids long. CDR3 bases: TGTGCCAGCAGCCAATCAAGCGGTTCGGCTAATGAAAAACTGTTTTTT. Translation: CASSQSSGSANEKLFF.

The rearrangement uses TRBV24-1 and TRBJ2-3, with D possibly matching TRBD1 (5 bases). Trimming shortened V by 1 base and J by 4 bases, and 11 bases separated the two germline ends. The CDR3 is 15 residues long. In germline, CDR1 is KGHDR, CDR2 SFDVKD. CDR3 protein: CATSDLRAGSDTQYF. DNA of the CDR3: TGTGCCACCAGTGATTTAAGGGCAGGGTCAGATACGCAGTATTTT.

The J gene is TRBJ1-6, the V gene TRBV3-1 (or the pseudogene TRBV3-2), with a weak D call TRBD1 (6 bases). The germline V and J ends were trimmed by 4 bases and 5 bases, with 9 bases remaining between them. The CDR3 has 14 residues. CDR1 is LGHDT and CDR2 is YNNKEL in the germline V gene (reference sequence). The DNA of the CDR3 is TGTGCCAGCAGCCCGTACAGGGATAATTCACCCCTCCACTTT. Its protein is CASSPYRDNSPLHF.